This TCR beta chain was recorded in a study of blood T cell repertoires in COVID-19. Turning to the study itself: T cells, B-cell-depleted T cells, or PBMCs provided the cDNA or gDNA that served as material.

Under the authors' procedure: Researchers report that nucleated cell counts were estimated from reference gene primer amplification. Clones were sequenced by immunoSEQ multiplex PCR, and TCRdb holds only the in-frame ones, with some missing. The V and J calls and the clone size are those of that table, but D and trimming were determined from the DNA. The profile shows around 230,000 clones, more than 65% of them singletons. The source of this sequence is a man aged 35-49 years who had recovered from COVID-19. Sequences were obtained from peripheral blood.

The CDR3 here is CASSPSGGTGELFF. In nucleotides, the CDR3 is TGTGCCAGCAGTCCTAGCGGGGGCACCGGGGAGCTGTTTTTT. The chain has TRBV2 and TRBJ2-2; TRBD2 matches at 10 bases. This CDR3 contains 14 residues. The ends lost 5 bases at V and 4 bases at J; junction bases unmatched: 1. Germline CDR1 SNHLY, CDR2 FYNNEI.